This T cell receptor (beta chain) was recovered during a study of shared clonotypes between healthy human individuals. Only Caucasian adults living in Nashville, Tennessee made up the donor group. For each subset, genomic DNA was distributed in equal portions over several immunoSEQ plates. For sorted subsets, approximately 0.2 ug DNA per replicate equaled roughly 30,000 T cell genomes. Sequenced by immunoSEQ multiplex PCR; TCRdb stores in-frame clones only, minus some. The profile covers 550,000 to 800,000 clones, with approximately 79% appearing a single time and 1.5% to 2% taken by the ten largest. The V end lost 6 bases, the J end lost 4 bases, and 15 bases lay between the germline ends. The CDR3 is made up of 14 amino acids. Germline CDR1 SQVTM, CDR2 ANQGSEA.

This sequence was found in a woman aged 30 to 39 in good health. Material: memory CD4+ T cells sorted from blood. The subset is: CD45RA-negative fraction. The chain recombines TRBV29-1 with TRBJ2-2; D assignment may be TRBD1 or TRBD2 (5 bases each). CDR3: CSVVVGDGTGELFF. In DNA, the CDR3 is TGCAGCGTCGTGGTGGGGGATGGCACCGGGGAGCTGTTTTTT.